Presented here are 32 T cell receptor beta chains from one specimen sequenced in a study of beta chain features in type 1 diabetes. The whole isolated RNA underwent reverse transcription, so sequencing captured expressed TCRB transcripts. The repertoire was sequenced with immunoSEQ multiplex PCR; TCRdb's copy has only in-frame clones and lacks some. The sample holds 300,000 to 400,000 clones, approximately 10% seen once. Sequenced material: naive CD4+ T cells from blood. These receptors were collected from a woman in her 30s in good health.

To note about this clone: Different DNA sequences within this sample yield the same CDR3. The rearrangement uses TRBV19 and TRBJ2-7; 10 positions match TRBD2. The CDR3 runs to 14 residues. Looked up from germline, CDR1 is LNHDA and CDR2 is SQIVND (reference sequence). After removal of 5 bases from V and 3 bases from J, the junction contained 4 bases not matched to a gene. CDR3 residues: CASSSLAGNYEQYF. The CDR3 nucleotides read TGTGCCAGTAGTTCACTAGCGGGGAACTACGAGCAGTACTTC.

This clone has more than one count but fewer than ten. This chain links TRBV2 with TRBJ2-4; D is perhaps TRBD1 (6 bases). The length of the CDR3 is 13 residues. Germline CDR1 reads SNHLY; CDR2 reads FYNNEI. The V gene lost 8 bases and the J gene lost 3 bases, with 11 bases spanning the gap. The CDR3 region is CASSRGGKNIQYF. The CDR3 DNA is TGTGCCAGCTCCCGAGGGGGCAAAAACATTCAGTACTTC.

The sample holds many counts of this clone. In the same sample, other DNA sequences code for this CDR3. This sequence joins TRBV29-1 and TRBJ2-5; TRBD2 aligns across 13 bases. Trimming took 7 bases from V and 5 from J; bases not matched to a gene: 4. CDR3 length: 13 residues. Germline CDR1 SQVTM, CDR2 ANQGSEA. CDR3 in DNA: TGCAGCGGGACTAGCGGGAGTGGCGAGACCCAGTACTTC. Protein: CSGTSGSGETQYF.

As regards this clone: The sample carries other DNA sequences with the same CDR3. The chain employs TRBV9 and TRBJ2-1, with D tentatively TRBD2 (5 bases). Germline loops: CDR1 SGDLS, CDR2 YYNGEE. The CDR3 has 15 amino acids. Trimming took 0 bases from V and 0 from J, leaving 7 bases between them. CDR3 residues: CASSVGGGSYNEQFF. The DNA of the CDR3 is TGTGCCAGCAGCGTAGGAGGAGGCTCCTACAATGAGCAGTTCTTC.

This clone was observed a handful of times. The gene calls are TRBV18 and TRBJ2-1; 11 bases line up with TRBD1. V was pared by 3 bases and J by 7 bases, with 2 bases of the junction left unmatched. Germline V gene lookup returns CDR1 KGHSH and CDR2 LQKENI. The CDR3 has 14 residues. The CDR3 DNA reads as TGTGCCAGCTCACCCGGGACAGGGGGGAATGAGCAGTTCTTC. It codes for CASSPGTGGNEQFF.

V gene TRBV5-1 combines with J gene TRBJ2-1; D not resolved. The CDR3 runs 11 residues. V shed 4 bases and J shed 10 bases, with 9 bases lying between them. CDR1 is SGHRS, CDR2 YFSETQ, per germline. The CDR3 bases are TGCGCCAGCAGCGGCCACCTCGAGCAGTTCTTC. Protein product: CASSGHLEQFF.

The chain employs TRBV19 and TRBJ2-2, with 8 positions matching TRBD2. Germline lookup yields CDR1 LNHDA and CDR2 SQIVND (reference sequence). V lost 5 bases and J lost 4; bases outside the gene matches: 6. This CDR3 has 15 amino acids. The CDR3 DNA reads TGTGCCAGTAGTTTGCTAGCGGGTAGCACCGGGGAGCTGTTTTTT. This codes for CASSLLAGSTGELFF.

CDR3 DNA sequence: TGTGCCAGCAGCTCTGACAGGGGACGCGAAAAACTGTTTTTT. This encodes CASSSDRGREKLFF. V usage is TRBV7-8 and J usage is TRBJ1-4; TRBD1 matches 8 bases. The CDR3 spans 14 residues. The V segment lost 4 bases and the J segment 8 bases; nucleotides outside the gene matches: 6. Germline assignment: CDR1 SGHVS and CDR2 FQNEAQ.

The V and J genes are TRBV9 and TRBJ1-2; a weak D match, TRBD1 (6 bases). Between the trimmed V and J ends, which lost 4 bases and 6 bases, there was a span of 19 bases. In germline, CDR1 is SGDLS, CDR2 YYNGEE. The CDR3 runs 15 residues. The CDR3 here is CASSLSHRDMDGYTF. The CDR3 bases are TGTGCCAGCAGCCTTTCCCACAGGGATATGGATGGCTACACCTTC.

The genes are TRBV7-2 and TRBJ2-3; D is perhaps TRBD2 (6 bases). The V end lost 2 bases, the J end lost 5 bases, and 17 bases lay between the germline ends. CDR3 size: 16 residues. Germline CDR1 is SGHTA and CDR2 is FQGNSA. In DNA, the CDR3 is TGTGCCAGCAGCTTACTAGCGCCAATATTGGGAGATACGCAGTATTTT. This gives the protein CASSLLAPILGDTQYF.

The chain carries TRBV14 and TRBJ1-2; D is uncertain. The CDR3 contains 12 residues. The V gene lost 0 bases and the J gene lost 8 bases, with 7 bases spanning the gap. CDR1 is SGHDN, CDR2 FVKESK, per germline. The CDR3 DNA sequence: TGTGCCAGCAGCCAAGACGGGTGGGGCTACACCTTC. It translates to CASSQDGWGYTF.

The chain carries TRBV7-3 and TRBJ1-2; 9 bases agree with TRBD1. Trimming at V came to 1 base and at J to 4 bases, leaving 4 bases not matched to a gene. Germline V gene lookup returns CDR1 SGHTA and CDR2 FQGTGA. The CDR3 runs to 15 residues. CDR3 sequence (DNA): TGTGCCAGCAGCTTAAGTGCGACAGGGGGCTATGGCTACACCTTC. It codes for CASSLSATGGYGYTF.

This clone was counted a few times. The V call is TRBV28, the J call TRBJ2-5; TRBD1 is a possible D gene (6 bases). The CDR3 is 13 residues long. The germline V gene has CDR1 MDHEN and CDR2 SYDVKM. Trimming pared 2 bases from V and 5 bases from J, leaving 9 bases between. CDR3 DNA sequence: TGTGCCAGCAGTTTAGGGACATTGGAGACCCAGTACTTC. This gives the protein CASSLGTLETQYF.

This clone has just a few counts. This chain uses TRBV9 with TRBJ2-2; no clear D. The CDR3 has 15 amino acids. CDR1 SGDLS and CDR2 YYNGEE come from the germline V gene. Trimming pared 0 bases from V and 1 base from J, leaving 7 bases between. The CDR3 here is CASSVESGNTGELFF. The CDR3 coding sequence is TGTGCCAGCAGCGTAGAGAGTGGGAACACCGGGGAGCTGTTTTTT.

This chain uses TRBV7-9 with TRBJ1-2, with a tentative D call TRBD1 (5 bases). V was clipped by 2 bases and J by 4 bases, with 14 bases between them. The CDR3 has 15 residues. Germline loops: CDR1 SEHNR, CDR2 FQNEAQ (reference sequence). CDR3: CASSLLGREGYGYTF. DNA of the CDR3: TGTGCCAGCAGCTTACTAGGCAGGGAGGGCTATGGCTACACCTTC. Based on the CDR3 plus reference TRBV7-9 and TRBJ1-2, the full variable domain is DTGVSQNPRHKITKRGQNVTFRCDPISEHNRLYWYRQTLGQGPEFLTYFQNEAQLEKSRLLSDRFSAERPKGSFSTLEIQRTEQGDSAMYLCASSLLGREGYGYTFGSGTRLTVV.

There are a few counts of this clone. The chain has TRBV7-8 and TRBJ2-7, with 7 bases identical to TRBD1. The CDR3 extends over 15 amino acids. With 5 bases clipped from V and 0 bases from J, the junction kept 7 bases outside the gene matches. CDR1 and CDR2 (germline): SGHVS, FQNEAQ. CDR3 in amino acids: CASSVTQGISYEQYF. In DNA, the CDR3 is TGTGCCAGCAGCGTAACACAGGGGATCTCCTACGAGCAGTACTTC. Variable domain in full (rest from reference TRBV7-8 and TRBJ2-7): GAGVSQSPRYKVAKRGQDVALRCDPISGHVSLFWYQQALGQGPEFLTYFQNEAQLDKSGLPSDRFFAERPEGSVSTLKIQRTQQEDSAVYLCASSVTQGISYEQYFGPGTRLTVT.

As concerns this clone: This may come from a read error, since a much larger clone is one base off. Within the sample, other DNA sequences also encode this same CDR3. The rearrangement links TRBV6-6 to TRBJ2-1; no firm D call. In germline, CDR1 is MNHNY, CDR2 SVGAGI (reference sequence). The CDR3 contains 11 residues. Trimming removed 6 bases from V and 4 bases from J, with 4 bases in between. The CDR3 DNA is TGTGCCAGCAGCCTGTACAATGAGCAGTTCTTC. Translated, it gives CASSLYNEQFF.

The chain employs TRBV7-3 and TRBJ2-7; TRBD2 aligns across 9 bases. The J segment lost 2 bases and the V segment lost 2 bases, leaving 4 bases of the junction unmatched. CDR1 SGHTA and CDR2 FQGTGA come from the germline V gene. The CDR3 spans 15 residues. The CDR3 here is CASSLEAGGPYEQYF. The CDR3 DNA reads as TGTGCCAGCAGCTTAGAGGCGGGAGGGCCCTACGAGCAGTACTTC.

V and J are TRBV5-4 and TRBJ2-2, with 7 positions matching TRBD1. The junction had 8 bases not matched to a gene; V was cut back by 0 bases and J by 0 bases. Germline-derived CDR1 and CDR2 are SGHNT and YYREEE (reference sequence). The CDR3 loop spans 18 amino acids. The CDR3 spells CASSLAQGRFANTGELFF. CDR3 DNA: TGTGCCAGCAGCTTGGCACAGGGGAGATTCGCGAACACCGGGGAGCTGTTTTTT.

This clone has more than one count but fewer than ten. The chain recombines TRBV13 with TRBJ1-1; possible D gene TRBD1, 5 bases. Germline lookup yields CDR1 PRHDT and CDR2 FYEKMQ (reference sequence). V was trimmed by 2 bases and J by 0 bases, leaving 10 bases between them. CDR3 length: 15 residues. CDR3 protein: CASSLFAGMNTEAFF. DNA of the CDR3: TGTGCCAGCAGCTTATTTGCAGGGATGAACACTGAAGCTTTCTTT.

The chain recombines TRBV7-9 with TRBJ2-5, with D perhaps TRBD2 (6 bases). CDR3 length: 15 residues. The ends were cut back, 6 bases at V and 5 bases at J, with 19 bases in the middle. Germline V CDR1 and CDR2: SEHNR, FQNEAQ (reference sequence). The CDR3 sequence: CASRDKALGGETQYF. The CDR3 DNA follows: TGTGCCAGCAGGGATAAGGCGCTGGGGGGTGAGACCCAGTACTTC.

The chain has TRBV4-2 and TRBJ2-2, with TRBD2 matching 11 bases. Germline CDR1 and CDR2: LGHNA and YNFKEQ. CDR3 length equals 19 residues. V trimming: 2 bases; J trimming: 0 bases; junction bases outside the gene matches: 8. CDR3 sequence: CASSQLTGTSGANTGELFF. The CDR3 DNA follows: TGTGCCAGCAGCCAATTAACTGGGACTAGCGGCGCGAACACCGGGGAGCTGTTTTTT.

The genes are TRBV9 and TRBJ2-5; D gene ambiguous. Germline values: CDR1 SGDLS, CDR2 YYNGEE. The CDR3 runs 14 residues. V was shortened by 1 base and J by 5 bases, with 12 bases between the two germline ends. The CDR3 spells CASSVSQVQETQYF. CDR3 nucleotide sequence: TGTGCCAGCAGCGTATCTCAGGTTCAGGAGACCCAGTACTTC.

The chain links TRBV5-1 to TRBJ1-2; D may be TRBD1 (6 bases). V lost 4 bases to trimming and J lost 2 bases, with 12 bases between them. The CDR3 spans 14 residues. CDR1 and CDR2 (germline): SGHRS, YFSETQ. CDR3 DNA sequence: TGCGCCAGCAGCCGGCCAGGGGAAAACTATGGCTACACCTTC. Translation gives CASSRPGENYGYTF.

The chain joins TRBV7-3 to TRBJ2-5; 12 nucleotides line up with TRBD2. The length of the CDR3 is 15 residues. J gave up 2 bases and V 4 bases, and 2 bases lay outside the gene matches. The germline CDR1 and CDR2 sequences are SGHTA and FQGTGA. The CDR3 spells CASSSSGRVQETQYF. CDR3 DNA: TGTGCCAGCAGCTCTAGCGGGAGGGTACAAGAGACCCAGTACTTC.

This clone was counted only a few times. The chain recombines TRBV27 with TRBJ2-7, with 7 bases aligning to TRBD2. This CDR3 comprises 16 residues. J lost 2 bases, V lost 8 bases, and 15 bases had no gene match. Germline loops: CDR1 MNHEY, CDR2 SMNVEV (reference sequence). The CDR3 DNA follows: TGTGCCAGCGGGAGGGGCGGGAGCGAGGTTGCCTACGAGCAGTACTTC. It encodes CASGRGGSEVAYEQYF.

V is TRBV9 and J is TRBJ2-4; 7 bases match TRBD1. The V gene end was trimmed by 3 bases and the J gene end by 7 bases; junction bases not matched to a gene: 7. CDR3 size: 14 residues. Germline-derived CDR1 and CDR2 are SGDLS and YYNGEE. CDR3 sequence (DNA): TGTGCCAGCAGCGCGGGGACAGTCGAGAACATTCAGTACTTC. This gives the protein CASSAGTVENIQYF. Variable domain in full (rest from reference TRBV9 and TRBJ2-4): DSGVTQTPKHLITATGQRVTLRCSPRSGDLSVYWYQQSLDQGLQFLIQYYNGEERAKGNILERFSAQQFPDLHSELNLSSLELGDSALYFCASSAGTVENIQYFGAGTRLSVL.

This clone was seen more than once but under ten times. This sequence joins TRBV7-9 and TRBJ2-6, with D possibly TRBD1 on 6 matching bases. The CDR3 sequence is 18 residues long. Germline V gives CDR1 SEHNR, CDR2 FQNEAQ (reference sequence). The V gene lost 4 bases and the J gene lost 0 bases, with 16 bases spanning the gap. DNA for the CDR3: TGTGCCAGCAGCTCTGGTACAGGGCCCGACTCTGGGGCCAACGTCCTGACTTTC. Translated: CASSSGTGPDSGANVLTF.

This clone was found many times. The V and J genes are TRBV7-9 and TRBJ2-5, with D possibly TRBD1 on 5 matching bases. Germline V gives CDR1 SEHNR, CDR2 FQNEAQ (reference sequence). The CDR3 sequence is 15 residues long. The V end lost 7 bases, the J end lost 3 bases, and 18 bases lay between the germline ends. Written as DNA, the CDR3 is TGTGCCAGCAACCAAGATGGGGCTATGGAAGAGACCCAGTACTTC. Encoded protein: CASNQDGAMEETQYF. The full variable domain, in which reference TRBV7-9 and TRBJ2-5 provide the parts outside the CDR3, is DTGVSQNPRHKITKRGQNVTFRCDPISEHNRLYWYRQTLGQGPEFLTYFQNEAQLEKSRLLSDRFSAERPKGSFSTLEIQRTEQGDSAMYLCASNQDGAMEETQYFGPGTRLLVL.

V and J are TRBV6-5 and TRBJ2-5, with 7 bases aligning to TRBD2. The CDR3 runs 13 residues. V lost 6 bases and J lost 3; bases outside the gene matches: 4. Germline CDR1 MNHEY, CDR2 SVGAGI. In DNA, the CDR3 is TGTGCCAGCAGGATCGGGACTAAAGAGACCCAGTACTTC. Translated: CASRIGTKETQYF.

The rearrangement joins TRBV18 to TRBJ1-2, with D perhaps matching TRBD1 (6 bases). Germline V CDR1 and CDR2: KGHSH, LQKENI. The CDR3 is 15 amino acids. V was pared by 3 bases and J by 4 bases, with 15 bases between. The DNA of the CDR3 is TGTGCCAGCTCACCCTTGGTCGGGACACTCTATGGCTACACCTTC. This sequence encodes CASSPLVGTLYGYTF.

This clone was recorded a few times. The chain joins TRBV29-1 to TRBJ2-1, with 10 bases aligning to TRBD2. The V gene's germline CDR1 is SQVTM and CDR2 ANQGSEA. The CDR3 consists of 14 residues. With V trimmed by 5 bases and J by 3 bases, 4 bases remained unmatched. The DNA of the CDR3 is TGCAGCGTTCGGCTAGCGGGAGTCTACAATGAGCAGTTCTTC. Translating it yields CSVRLAGVYNEQFF.